This T cell receptor beta chain was identified during a study of T cell changes during pregnancy in multiple sclerosis (dated 2019 in TCRdb). Notes on the research overall: The study examined how the T cell repertoire changed over the course of pregnancy in women with multiple sclerosis.

Receptor amplification or capture employed the immunoSEQ multiplex PCR assay. TCRdb stores this immuneACCESS table with in-frame sequences only. Part of the clones is absent; in the studies checked, under half of the shortfall reflects unresolved V genes, and no reason is known for the rest. This sample has about 80,000 clones in its table, and roughly 94% of those were observed once. Almost 1.5% of the sample is in the top ten clones. The cysteine opens and the phenylalanine closes a CDR3 of 15 amino acids. Left in the record is the CDR3 DNA by itself, 45 bases read in frame from the first base. Trimmed from V: 4 bases; trimmed from J: 4 bases; junction bases lacking a gene match: 6. Taken from the germline V gene, the CDR1 and CDR2 loops are MRHNA and SNTAGT. In regard to this clone: The antigen it binds to is not known. Base qualities are not at hand, and no much larger clone is one base apart.

The receptor chain draws on TRBV6-4 and TRBJ2-3; the junction holds 9 bases that match TRBD1. The clonotype originates from a female donor with multiple sclerosis, enrolled in a pregnancy study. The sequences come from peripheral blood, collected before pregnancy. The CDR3 loop reads CASSVVTGGPDTQYF. The nucleotide sequence reads as follows: TGTGCCAGCAGTGTAGTTACAGGGGGCCCAGATACGCAGTATTTT.